Listed below are T cell receptor beta chains from one sample, sequenced in a study of regulatory T cells in long-lasting Graves disease. In TCRdb, the multiplex PCR reads were re-called with MiXCR into one record per CDR3 protein. The sample lists approximately 440,000 distinct CDR3 sequences; about 20% were seen once. The sequencing here drew on peripheral blood mononuclear cells (PBMCs), taken when the disease was refractory, from a patient treated with antithyroid drugs. These TCRs come from a female donor with Graves disease. The CDR3 runs from the conserved cysteine through the conserved F or W. Fields, in order: CDR3 length, clone size, J gene, V gene, D gene, CDR3 protein, CDR3 DNA. D genes are given only for firm matches. Expanded clones get a size class; other rows say once, few or many, or leave the size out.

length: 15
size: few
J: TRBJ1-6
V: TRBV6-1
D: NA
CDR3: CASSRRWGENSPLHF
DNA: TGTGCCAGCAGTCGCCGCTGGGGAGAGAATTCACCCCTCCACTTT

length: 16
size: few
J: TRBJ1-2
V: TRBV7-9
D: TRBD1
CDR3: CASSLMGTGVACGYTF
DNA: TGTGCCAGCAGCTTAATGGGGACAGGGGTGGCCTGTGGCTACACCTTC

length: 17
size: NA
J: TRBJ2-1
V: TRBV11-2
D: TRBD2
CDR3: CASSQDQWTSGTNEQFF
DNA: TGTGCCAGCAGCCAAGATCAGTGGACTAGCGGGACCAATGAGCAGTTCTTC

length: 14
size: many
J: TRBJ2-7
V: TRBV2
D: NA
CDR3: CASTSLGTTYEQYF
DNA: TGTGCCAGCACCTCGCTGGGGACAACCTACGAGCAGTACTTC

length: 16
size: many
J: TRBJ2-6
V: TRBV15
D: NA
CDR3: CATSRDMGSGANVLTF
DNA: TGTGCCACCAGCAGGGACATGGGTTCTGGGGCCAACGTCCTGACTTTC

length: 13
size: NA
J: TRBJ1-2
V: TRBV19
D: NA
CDR3: CASSQDRVFGYTF
DNA: TGTGCCAGTAGCCAGGACAGAGTCTTTGGCTACACCTTC

length: 15
size: NA
J: TRBJ1-5
V: TRBV7-4
D: NA
CDR3: CASSLVGHRTQPQHF
DNA: TGTGCCAGCAGCTTAGTTGGACATAGGACTCAGCCCCAGCATTTT

length: 14
size: NA
J: TRBJ1-5
V: TRBV18
D: NA
CDR3: CASSPIQGMGPQHF
DNA: TGTGCCAGCTCACCTATACAGGGCATGGGGCCCCAGCATTTT

length: 16
size: many
J: TRBJ1-4
V: TRBV28
D: NA
CDR3: CASSVRRGELGEKLFF
DNA: TGTGCCAGCAGTGTCCGCCGGGGCGAGTTAGGAGAAAAACTGTTTTTT

length: 14
size: many
J: TRBJ1-5
V: TRBV2
D: NA
CDR3: CASSVRGYNQPQHF
DNA: TGTGCCAGCTCGGTCCGGGGGTATAATCAGCCCCAGCATTTT

length: 14
size: many
J: TRBJ2-7
V: TRBV27
D: NA
CDR3: CASRPQERVYEQYF
DNA: TGTGCCAGCAGGCCACAGGAGCGGGTTTACGAGCAGTACTTC

length: 14
size: many
J: TRBJ1-4
V: TRBV20-1
D: NA
CDR3: CSASFWENNEKLFF
DNA: TGCAGTGCTAGTTTTTGGGAGAACAATGAAAAACTGTTTTTT

length: 13
size: many
J: TRBJ1-1
V: TRBV29-1
D: TRBD1
CDR3: CSVHRGGSTEAFF
DNA: TGCAGCGTTCACAGGGGAGGGAGCACTGAAGCTTTCTTT

length: 13
size: few
J: TRBJ1-6
V: TRBV4-3
D: NA
CDR3: CASSQERGGLLHF
DNA: TGCGCCAGCAGCCAAGAACGAGGGGGACTCCTCCACTTT

length: 15
size: NA
J: TRBJ2-3
V: TRBV7-9
D: NA
CDR3: CASSLFRDPTDTQYF
DNA: TGTGCCAGCAGCTTATTCCGAGACCCCACAGATACGCAGTATTTT

length: 15
size: few
J: TRBJ2-2
V: TRBV5-1
D: NA
CDR3: CASSFGGSSTGELFF
DNA: TGCGCCAGCAGCTTTGGGGGCTCGAGCACCGGGGAGCTGTTTTTT

length: 15
size: many
J: TRBJ2-1
V: TRBV2
D: NA
CDR3: CASSKTSGSYNEQFF
DNA: TGTGCCAGCAGCAAGACTAGTGGCTCCTACAATGAGCAGTTCTTC

length: 16
size: many
J: TRBJ2-5
V: TRBV2
D: TRBD2
CDR3: CASSGTSGGTQETQYF
DNA: TGTGCCAGCAGTGGGACTAGCGGAGGGACCCAAGAGACCCAGTACTTC

length: 17
size: few
J: TRBJ1-5
V: TRBV19
D: TRBD1
CDR3: CASSLWTGQSSNQPQHF
DNA: TGTGCCAGTAGTTTATGGACAGGGCAGTCTAGCAATCAGCCCCAGCATTTT

length: 14
size: few
J: TRBJ1-3
V: TRBV12-3/TRBV12-4
D: NA
CDR3: CASRETTSGNTIYF
DNA: TGTGCCAGCAGGGAAACTACCTCTGGAAACACCATATATTTT

length: 13
size: NA
J: TRBJ1-3
V: TRBV30
D: NA
CDR3: CAATLSSGNTIYF
DNA: TGTGCCGCCACCCTAAGCTCTGGAAACACCATATATTTT

length: 14
size: many
J: TRBJ2-5
V: TRBV7-2
D: NA
CDR3: CASSLAWGEETQYF
DNA: TGTGCCAGCAGCTTAGCCTGGGGGGAAGAGACCCAGTACTTC

length: 15
size: few
J: TRBJ1-2
V: TRBV20-1
D: NA
CDR3: CSASPGEGSNYGYTF
DNA: TGCAGTGCTAGTCCCGGGGAGGGGTCCAACTATGGCTACACCTTC

length: 14
size: NA
J: TRBJ1-1
V: TRBV2
D: NA
CDR3: CASSDNGQNTEAFF
DNA: TGTGCCAGCAGTGACAACGGGCAAAACACTGAAGCTTTCTTT

length: 20
size: NA
J: TRBJ2-6
V: TRBV7-2
D: NA
CDR3: CASSPGGLTGVHSGANVLTF
DNA: TGTGCCAGCAGCCCAGGGGGGCTTACAGGGGTCCACTCTGGGGCCAACGTCCTGACTTTC

length: 14
size: NA
J: TRBJ1-1
V: TRBV9
D: NA
CDR3: CASSEGGGNTEAFF
DNA: TGTGCCAGCAGCGAGGGGGGAGGGAACACTGAAGCTTTCTTT

length: 17
size: many
J: TRBJ2-5
V: TRBV3-1
D: TRBD2
CDR3: CASSPLGLAIVRETQYF
DNA: TGTGCCAGCAGCCCGCTGGGACTAGCGATAGTACGGGAGACCCAGTACTTC

length: 12
size: many
J: TRBJ1-6
V: TRBV28
D: NA
CDR3: CASDRNNSPLHF
DNA: TGTGCCAGCGACAGGAATAATTCACCCCTCCACTTT